Shown below are 10 T cell receptor beta chains from a single sample sequenced in a study of T cells in Graves' hyperthyroidism and ophthalmopathy (dated by TCRdb to about 2019). The library was made by multiplex PCR. TCRdb records Illumina HiSeq 2000 as the sequencer. TCR beta CDR3 regions were amplified from RNA transcripts. The TCR CDR3 was subjected to a first round of RT-PCR using the HTBI primer set and the Qiagen OneStep RT-PCR kit. TCRdb trimmed public reads at Q25 via fastp, called clones via MiXCR and kept in-frame beta chains. Under each unique CDR3 protein, matching rows form one entry showing the most common genes and DNA. The sample table contains roughly 380,000 distinct CDR3 sequences; only one count was recorded for about 15% of them. The ten largest account for approximately 10% of the sample. Input material: blood. The receptors derive from a woman aged 60-70 years with Graves' hyperthyroidism.

This clonotype was recorded many times. This chain joins TRBV12-3 or TRBV12-4 and TRBJ2-3; D is ambiguous. V shed 3 bases and J shed 1 base, with 2 bases lying between them. This CDR3 is built from 12 residues. The CDR3 protein is CASSFRTDTQYF. CDR3 nucleotide sequence: TGTGCCAGCAGTTTCCGCACAGATACGCAGTATTTT.

This clonotype was observed many times. The J gene is TRBJ1-2, the V gene TRBV5-1; 9 positions match TRBD1. CDR1 is SGHRS, CDR2 YFSETQ, per germline. Losses at the gene ends were 4 bases for V and 6 bases for J; bases not matched to a gene: 7. This CDR3 has 14 amino acids. The CDR3, as DNA: TGCGCCAGCAGCAGAACCGGGACAGGGAATGGCTACACCTTC. Translated: CASSRTGTGNGYTF.

The table lists this clonotype with many counts. This chain connects TRBV2 to TRBJ1-2; weak D call: TRBD1 (6 bases). Trimming took off 4 bases at V and 4 bases at J, with 10 bases between the two ends. Germline loops: CDR1 SNHLY, CDR2 FYNNEI. The CDR3 runs 13 residues. CDR3: CASSADSFYGYTF. For the CDR3, the DNA is TGTGCCAGCAGTGCGGACAGCTTCTATGGCTACACCTTC.

This clonotype occurred many times. V gene TRBV20-1 combines with J gene TRBJ2-5, with 10 bases matching TRBD2. Per germline, CDR1 DFQATT and CDR2 SNEGSKA (reference sequence). The CDR3 is 15 residues long. The V and J ends lost 0 bases and 4 bases, in that order; junction bases with no gene match: 5. The CDR3 bases are TGCAGTGCTAGAGATCTTGAGCGGGAGGGAGAGACCCAGTACTTC. Translation: CSARDLEREGETQYF.

This clonotype was recorded at least ten times. J is TRBJ1-2 and V is TRBV30; D is possibly TRBD1 (5 bases). CDR1 and CDR2 (germline): GTSNPN, SVGIG (reference sequence). This CDR3 has 14 residues. Trimming removed 2 bases from V and 2 bases from J, with 12 bases in between. For the CDR3, the DNA is TGTGCCTGGAGTCCAGGGACCGGGAACTATGGCTACACCTTC. It translates to CAWSPGTGNYGYTF.

At least ten counts were recorded for this clonotype. V usage is TRBV7-9 and J usage is TRBJ2-1; 7 nucleotides match TRBD1. Germline V CDR1 and CDR2: SEHNR, FQNEAQ (reference sequence). The CDR3 contains 14 residues. With 3 bases clipped from V and 12 bases from J, the junction kept 11 bases outside the gene matches. The CDR3 is CASSFDSWDSGQFF. CDR3 nucleotide sequence: TGTGCCAGCAGCTTCGACTCCTGGGACAGCGGGCAGTTCTTC.

This clonotype has only a few counts. This chain joins TRBV18 and TRBJ1-2; D may be TRBD1 (5 bases). V gave up 3 bases and J gave up 3 bases, with 14 bases separating them. CDR3 length: 15 residues. Germline CDR1 and CDR2: KGHSH and LQKENI. CDR3 protein: CASSPSVGGDYGYTF. The CDR3 region has the DNA TGTGCCAGCTCACCGAGTGTCGGGGGAGACTATGGCTACACCTTC.

In its sample, this clonotype was seen many times. This rearrangement joins TRBV11-2 to TRBJ2-4; 13 bases are a match to TRBD2. The germline V gene has CDR1 SGHAT and CDR2 FQNNGV. The CDR3 covers 19 residues. The V gene end was trimmed by 5 bases and the J gene end by 0 bases; junction bases not matched to a gene: 10. The CDR3 is CASSMIRTSGRIAKNIQYF. CDR3 in DNA: TGTGCCAGCAGCATGATTCGGACTAGCGGGAGAATAGCCAAAAACATTCAGTACTTC.

The chain recombines TRBV19 with TRBJ1-2; TRBD1 matches at 8 bases. The length of the CDR3 is 15 residues. The V gene end was trimmed by 5 bases and the J gene end by 4 bases; junction bases not matched to a gene: 9. From germline, CDR1 is LNHDA and CDR2 SQIVND (reference sequence). The CDR3 reads CASSSRTGRTYGYTF. For the CDR3, the DNA is TGTGCCAGTAGTTCTAGGACAGGGAGGACCTATGGCTACACCTTC.

This clonotype was recorded many times. This chain joins TRBV6-4 and TRBJ1-2, with a weak D call TRBD1 (5 bases). Looked up from germline, CDR1 is MRHNA and CDR2 is SNTAGT. The CDR3 spans 13 residues. V lost 3 bases, J lost 1 base, and 6 bases lay in between. The chain's CDR3 is CASSERGNYGYTF. Written as DNA, the CDR3 is TGTGCCAGCAGTGAGAGGGGTAACTATGGCTACACCTTC.